This TCR beta chain was sequenced in a study of human thymus T cells. Regarding this clone: The antigen is undetermined.

During surgery, about 0.45-1 mL peripheral blood was drawn from four of eight donors. No fixed cell number was used; all available blood leukocytes supplied DNA. Generated by immunoSEQ multiplex PCR, the TCRdb table keeps only in-frame clones and is missing some. Of some 57,000 clones in the sample, about 93% were seen once. The CDR3 loop spans 12 amino acids. Germline-derived CDR1 and CDR2 are MNHEY and SMNVEV (reference sequence). V shed 8 bases and J shed 5 bases, with 10 bases lying between them. Study-wide results and caveats: Usage of V and J genes appeared biased in thymic and blood repertoires.

The receptor comes from a boy in the first two years of life with a congenital heart defect but otherwise immunologically healthy. The sample comprised blood. The chain joins TRBV27 to TRBJ1-5, with D perhaps matching TRBD1 (5 bases). The CDR3 region is CASGKGYQPQHF. The CDR3 nucleotides read TGTGCCAGCGGGAAGGGGTATCAGCCCCAGCATTTT.